A single sample is the source of the 19 T cell receptor beta chains below, sequenced in a study of blood T cell repertoires in COVID-19. TCRdb's table, derived via immunoSEQ multiplex PCR, lists solely in-frame clones and lacks some. The sample shows under 250,000 clones, approximately 85% of them seen only once. The sample comprised PBMCs or T cells enriched from blood (not recorded which). These receptor sequences come from a woman aged 45-59 years with acute COVID-19.

The table lists this clone with a count of one. The rearrangement uses TRBV15 and TRBJ2-7, with D possibly TRBD2 on 6 matching bases. V was shortened by 1 base and J by 7 bases, with 20 bases between the two germline ends. The germline CDR1 and CDR2 sequences are LNHNV and YYDKDF (reference sequence). The CDR3 loop spans 16 amino acids. CDR3 DNA sequence: TGTGCCACCAGCAGAGGGAGTGGGGGGAGGCTTCGGGAGCAGTACTTC. Its protein is CATSRGSGGRLREQYF. The complete variable domain, with remaining parts taken from reference TRBV15 and TRBJ2-7, reads DAMVIQNPRYQVTQFGKPVTLSCSQTLNHNVMYWYQQKSSQAPKLLFHYYDKDFNNEADTPDNFQSRRPNTSFCFLDIRSPGLGDTAMYLCATSRGSGGRLREQYFGPGTRLTVT.

The CDR3, as DNA: TGTGCCAGCAGTTGGACAGACTCCTACGAGCAGTACTTC. Amino acid sequence: CASSWTDSYEQYF. The V gene is TRBV12-3 or TRBV12-4, the J gene TRBJ2-7; D is possibly TRBD1 (6 bases). V was shortened by 4 bases and J by 0 bases, with 7 bases between the two germline ends. The CDR3 has 13 residues.

This chain links TRBV7-2 with TRBJ1-1; perhaps TRBD1 as D (6 bases). The CDR3 length is 18 residues. From germline, CDR1 is SGHTA and CDR2 FQGNSA. The germline V and J ends were trimmed by 1 base and 1 base, with 19 bases remaining between them. CDR3 loop: CASSLVGGASIWNTEAFF. In DNA, the CDR3 is TGTGCCAGCAGCTTAGTGGGGGGGGCCTCGATTTGGAACACTGAAGCTTTCTTT.

This chain connects TRBV6-2 or TRBV6-3 to TRBJ1-2; 9 positions match TRBD1. After removal of 6 bases from V and 2 bases from J, the junction contained 7 bases not matched to a gene. Germline assignment: CDR1 MNHEY and CDR2 SVGEGT. The CDR3 length is 15 residues. The CDR3 reads CASSDRTGANYGYTF. The CDR3 region has the DNA TGTGCCAGCAGCGACAGGACAGGGGCGAACTATGGCTACACCTTC.

The chain employs TRBV18 and TRBJ1-2, with D unclear. The CDR3 spans 15 residues. The V end lost 3 bases, the J end lost 0 bases, and 11 bases lay between the germline ends. Germline-derived CDR1 and CDR2 are KGHSH and LQKENI. This chain's CDR3 is CASSPPGAANYGYTF. The CDR3 bases are TGTGCCAGCTCACCTCCGGGAGCAGCTAACTATGGCTACACCTTC.

The chain joins TRBV29-1 to TRBJ2-7; tentatively, D is TRBD2 (6 bases). The CDR3 sequence is 13 residues long. Per germline, CDR1 SQVTM and CDR2 ANQGSEA. The ends were cut back, 6 bases at V and 7 bases at J, with 19 bases in the middle. CDR3 sequence reads: CSVAGTLFGEQYF. The CDR3, as DNA: TGCAGCGTCGCCGGGACTCTGTTCGGGGAGCAGTACTTC.

There are many counts of this clone. The V and J genes are TRBV10-3 and TRBJ1-1; a weak D match, TRBD1 (5 bases). Per germline, CDR1 ENHRY and CDR2 SYGVKD. With 5 bases removed from V and 0 bases from J, the gap between germline ends came to 10 bases. The CDR3 runs to 14 residues. The CDR3 region is CAISPDILNTEAFF. The CDR3 DNA reads as TGTGCCATCAGTCCGGACATCTTGAACACTGAAGCTTTCTTT.

J is TRBJ1-1 and V is TRBV29-1; a possible D gene is TRBD1 (5 bases). Germline V gene data show CDR1 as SQVTM and CDR2 as ANQGSEA. This CDR3 region has 15 residues. V was pared by 6 bases and J by 1 base, with 18 bases between. The CDR3 DNA reads as TGCAGCGTCGACAGAACCAGGGCGGCGAACACTGAAGCTTTCTTT. This gives the protein CSVDRTRAANTEAFF.

The V gene is TRBV30, the J gene TRBJ1-1; no reliable D call. CDR1 and CDR2 (germline): GTSNPN, SVGIG (reference sequence). This CDR3 comprises 15 residues. The V and J ends lost 3 bases and 1 base respectively, with 15 bases between them. The CDR3 sequence: CAWRRPPAGNTEAFF. The CDR3 region has the DNA TGTGCCTGGAGGCGTCCCCCCGCGGGGAACACTGAAGCTTTCTTT. The full variable domain, its missing parts supplied by reference TRBV30 and TRBJ1-1, is SQTIHQWPATLVQPVGSPLSLECTVEGTSNPNLYWYRQAAGRGLQLLFYSVGIGQISSEVPQNLSASRPQDRQFILSSKKLLLSDSGFYLCAWRRPPAGNTEAFFGQGTRLTVV.

About this clone: Other DNA sequences in the same sample also yield this CDR3. Here the CDR3 DNA reads TGTGCCAGCAGCCAAGGCGGGAACTATGGCTACACCTTC. Protein: CASSQGGNYGYTF. V usage is TRBV3-1 (or the pseudogene TRBV3-2) and J usage is TRBJ1-2, with unresolved D. The V gene's germline CDR1 is LGHDT and CDR2 YNNKEL (reference sequence). This CDR3 contains 13 residues. V was trimmed by 1 base and J by 2 bases, leaving 5 bases between them.

The chain recombines TRBV29-1 with TRBJ1-1; 7 bases are shared with TRBD1. CDR1 SQVTM and CDR2 ANQGSEA come from the germline V gene. This CDR3 comprises 14 residues. The V and J ends lost 8 bases and 5 bases, in that order; junction bases with no gene match: 14. The CDR3 sequence is CSYFRGAGTTEAFF. The CDR3, as DNA: TGCAGCTATTTCAGGGGGGCAGGAACAACTGAAGCTTTCTTT.

This chain uses TRBV30 with TRBJ1-5; D remains ambiguous. The germline V and J ends were trimmed by 2 bases and 5 bases, with 10 bases remaining between them. The CDR3 length is 13 residues. Germline V gives CDR1 GTSNPN, CDR2 SVGIG (reference sequence). The CDR3 loop is CAWSLQSYQPQHF. The CDR3 bases are TGTGCCTGGAGTTTACAGAGTTATCAGCCCCAGCATTTT.

The V call is TRBV11-2, the J call TRBJ2-2; possibly TRBD2 for D (6 bases). The CDR3 spans 17 residues. V lost 5 bases and J lost 4, with 20 bases in between. Germline CDR1 is SGHAT and CDR2 is FQNNGV. The CDR3 loop reads CASSGGPLGPTTGELFF. CDR3 DNA sequence: TGTGCCAGCAGCGGAGGGCCCCTGGGACCGACCACCGGGGAGCTGTTTTTT. The full variable domain, rest sourced from reference TRBV11-2 and TRBJ2-2, is EAGVAQSPRYKIIEKRQSVAFWCNPISGHATLYWYQQILGQGPKLLIQFQNNGVVDDSQLPKDRFSAERLKGVDSTLKIQPAKLEDSAVYLCASSGGPLGPTTGELFFGEGSRLTVL.

A single count supports this clone. CDR3 bases: TGCGCCAGCAGCCGGGACACCGCGAACACTGAAGCTTTCTTT. Protein: CASSRDTANTEAFF. J is TRBJ1-1 and V is TRBV5-1, with D maybe TRBD1 (6 bases). V shed 4 bases and J shed 1 base, with 11 bases lying between them. CDR3 length: 14 amino acids. From germline, CDR1 is SGHRS and CDR2 YFSETQ.

The rearrangement joins TRBV4-2 to TRBJ1-4; D uncertain. CDR3 length equals 15 residues. In germline, CDR1 is LGHNA, CDR2 YNFKEQ. V was clipped by 6 bases and J by 3 bases, with 14 bases between them. The CDR3 protein is CASSLEGGSNEKLFF. The CDR3 region has the DNA TGTGCCAGCAGTCTGGAAGGAGGATCTAATGAAAAACTGTTTTTT.

The chain links TRBV9 to TRBJ1-4, with a possible D match to TRBD1 (6 bases). This CDR3 contains 16 residues. The V end lost 0 bases, the J end lost 4 bases, and 13 bases lay between the germline ends. Germline V gene data show CDR1 as SGDLS and CDR2 as YYNGEE. The CDR3 here is CASSVGTTGNNEKLFF. CDR3 in DNA: TGTGCCAGCAGCGTAGGGACAACAGGGAATAATGAAAAACTGTTTTTT.

The chain recombines TRBV6-5 with TRBJ1-1; 7 bases match TRBD1. CDR3 length equals 13 residues. V dropped 8 bases and J dropped 8; count of bases not matched to a gene: 11. Per the germline V gene, CDR1 is MNHEY and CDR2 is SVGAGI. CDR3 bases: TGTGCCAGCGGCTTAGGACAGGAAATCGAAGCTTTCTTT. Translated, it gives CASGLGQEIEAFF.

At least ten counts were recorded for this clone. V usage is TRBV6-1 and J usage is TRBJ1-2; 8 bases are shared with TRBD1. CDR3 length: 17 amino acids. CDR1 and CDR2 (germline): MNHNS, SASEGT. After removal of 2 bases from V and 4 bases from J, the junction contained 12 bases not matched to a gene. The CDR3 is CASSEQGAIRQGYGYTF. The DNA of the CDR3 is TGTGCCAGCAGTGAACAGGGGGCAATCCGGCAAGGCTATGGCTACACCTTC.

The chain is built from TRBV2 and TRBJ2-3; D gene unclear. Deletions cut 4 bases from V and 2 bases from J, with 7 bases between. Germline assignment: CDR1 SNHLY and CDR2 FYNNEI. This CDR3 contains 13 residues. CDR3 bases: TGTGCCAGCAGTGCCCTACCCACAGATACGCAGTATTTT. Its protein product is CASSALPTDTQYF.